The 8 T cell receptor beta chains presented below share a single source sample, sequenced in a study of T cells after yellow fever vaccination. One entry per CDR3 protein, called by TCRdb with MiXCR from the 5' RACE reads. The sample shows about 29,000 distinct CDR3 sequences, 5% to 6% of them seen only once. The specimen was CD8+ T cells sorted from PBMCs, collected 10 days after the yellow fever booster vaccination. The receptors here all came from a man aged 25-45 years who received the YFV17D yellow fever vaccine.

The sample holds many counts of this clonotype. Here the CDR3 DNA reads TGTGCCAGCAGTTTAGGGGGGCCCCTAGAGACCCAGTACTTC. As protein: CASSLGGPLETQYF. The V gene is TRBV27, the J gene TRBJ2-5; D tentatively fits TRBD1 or TRBD2 (6 bases each). Germline values: CDR1 MNHEY, CDR2 SMNVEV (reference sequence). This CDR3 contains 14 residues. The germline V and J ends were trimmed by 2 bases and 4 bases, with 11 bases remaining between them.

This clonotype was detected ten times or more. The gene calls are TRBV24-1 and TRBJ1-2; D perhaps matches TRBD1 (6 bases). The V and J ends lost 3 bases and 4 bases respectively, with 17 bases between them. Germline CDR1 KGHDR, CDR2 SFDVKD. This CDR3 contains 16 residues. In DNA form, the CDR3 reads TGTGCCACCAGTGATCCAAGACAGGACGTGGTCTATGGCTACACCTTC. It yields the protein CATSDPRQDVVYGYTF.

This clonotype was counted at least ten times. The V gene is TRBV3-1, the J gene TRBJ2-3; D remains unclear. This CDR3 comprises 16 residues. Between the trimmed V and J ends, which lost 1 base and 4 bases, there was a span of 15 bases. Germline CDR1 reads LGHDT; CDR2 reads YNNKEL (reference sequence). DNA of the CDR3: TGTGCCAGCAGCCAAGTATTGCCCATCATGGCAGATACGCAGTATTTT. As protein: CASSQVLPIMADTQYF.

This clonotype has at least ten counts. Written as DNA, the CDR3 is TGCGCCAGCAGCGACGGGACAGGGCACGAGCAGTACTTC. Translated, it gives CASSDGTGHEQYF. This chain joins TRBV5-1 and TRBJ2-7, with 9 bases fitting TRBD1. CDR1 and CDR2 from the germline V gene are SGHRS and YFSETQ. With V trimmed by 4 bases and J by 5 bases, 4 bases remained unmatched. The CDR3 extends over 13 amino acids.

Many counts were recorded for this clonotype. CDR3 residues: CASSPGTSLDEQFF. DNA of the CDR3: TGTGCCAGCAGTCCCGGGACTAGTTTAGATGAGCAGTTCTTC. The chain joins TRBV6-5 to TRBJ2-1; 8 bases agree with TRBD2. Germline V gene data show CDR1 as MNHEY and CDR2 as SVGAGI. The V gene end was trimmed by 5 bases and the J gene end by 8 bases; junction bases not matched to a gene: 8. CDR3 length: 14 amino acids.

This clonotype was seen ten or more times. The chain combines TRBV5-1 with TRBJ2-7, with 10 bases matching TRBD1. Germline loops: CDR1 SGHRS, CDR2 YFSETQ. The ends lost 4 bases at V and 5 bases at J; junction bases unmatched: 0. The CDR3 has 12 amino acids. The CDR3 DNA is TGCGCCAGCAGCGGGACAGGGGACGAGCAGTACTTC. Its protein product is CASSGTGDEQYF.

This clonotype was counted many times. The chain employs TRBV5-1 and TRBJ2-3; TRBD2 matches 11 bases. The CDR3 length is 19 residues. Germline CDR1 SGHRS, CDR2 YFSETQ. V shed 9 bases, J shed 4 bases, and the junction held 22 bases outside the gene matches. The CDR3 here is CANPPSSRTSGSLADTQYF. DNA of the CDR3: TGCGCCAACCCGCCGTCCTCCAGAACTAGCGGGAGTTTGGCAGATACGCAGTATTTT.

This clonotype came up many times. This chain uses TRBV20-1 with TRBJ2-7; TRBD2 is a possible D gene (5 bases). V shed 2 bases and J shed 7 bases, with 15 bases lying between them. This CDR3 comprises 13 residues. Per the germline V gene, CDR1 is DFQATT and CDR2 is SNEGSKA (reference sequence). The DNA for the CDR3 is TGCAGTGCTAGACCCCCAACTAGTCGTGAGCAGTACTTC. This gives the protein CSARPPTSREQYF.